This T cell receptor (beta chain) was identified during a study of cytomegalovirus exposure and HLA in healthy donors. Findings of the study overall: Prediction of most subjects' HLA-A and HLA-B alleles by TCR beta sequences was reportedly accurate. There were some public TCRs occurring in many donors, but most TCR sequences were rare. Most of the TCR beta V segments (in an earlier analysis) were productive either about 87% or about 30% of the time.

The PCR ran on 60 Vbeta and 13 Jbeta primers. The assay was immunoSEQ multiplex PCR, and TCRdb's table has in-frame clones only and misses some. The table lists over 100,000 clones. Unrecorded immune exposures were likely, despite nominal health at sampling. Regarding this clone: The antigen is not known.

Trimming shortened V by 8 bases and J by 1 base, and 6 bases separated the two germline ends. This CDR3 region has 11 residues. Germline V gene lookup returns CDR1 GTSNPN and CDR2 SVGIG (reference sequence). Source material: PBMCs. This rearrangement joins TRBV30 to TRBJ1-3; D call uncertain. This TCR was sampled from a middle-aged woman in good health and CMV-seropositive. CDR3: CARESGNTIYF. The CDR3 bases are TGTGCCAGAGAATCTGGAAACACCATATATTTT. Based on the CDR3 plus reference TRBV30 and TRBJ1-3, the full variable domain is SQTIHQWPATLVQPVGSPLSLECTVEGTSNPNLYWYRQAAGRGLQLLFYSVGIGQISSEVPQNLSASRPQDRQFILSSKKLLLSDSGFYLCARESGNTIYFGEGSWLTVV.